This entry is about one T cell receptor (beta chain). The CDR3 length is 14 residues. V was clipped by 8 bases and J by 4 bases, with 17 bases between them. The germline gives CDR1 MNHNS, CDR2 SASEGT. This specimen belongs to a study of regulatory T cells in long-lasting Graves disease. HTBI primers from iRepertoire and Arm-PCR of CDR3 regions yielded the TCR beta libraries. MiXCR was run by TCRdb on the multiplex PCR reads, yielding one entry per CDR3 protein. The table shows 300,000 to 400,000 distinct CDR3 sequences, with approximately 16% occurring only once. The time point is: newly diagnosed GD, antithyroid drugs for less than 3 months. TCR sequences were obtained from RNA taken from PBMCs. This sample also belongs to another study, concerning T cells in Graves' hyperthyroidism and ophthalmopathy. Per that paper: No progression to ophthalmopathy during 18 months of follow-up defined stable disease. Separation of ophthalmopathy from stable hyperthyroidism was achieved by a 13 V-J model.

V and J are TRBV6-1 and TRBJ2-5; perhaps TRBD2 as D (7 bases). The input for sequencing was peripheral blood mononuclear cells (PBMCs), taken at new diagnosis, from a patient treated with antithyroid drugs. The receptor's source is a middle-aged man with Graves disease. In nucleotides, the CDR3 is TGTGCCAGCCGAAGGGGGGGGGGAGGAGAGACCCAGTACTTC. Translation gives CASRRGGGGETQYF.